This is a list of T cell receptor beta chains from one sample in a study of cytomegalovirus exposure and HLA in healthy donors. Data came from immunoSEQ multiplex PCR; TCRdb stores just in-frame clones and leaves some out. The sample contains 150,000 to 200,000 clones, roughly 79% of which appear only once. Sequencing input: PBMCs. These receptors were taken from a man aged 25-45 years in good health and CMV-seronegative. The CDR3 runs from the conserved cysteine through the conserved F or W. D genes are given only for firm matches. Not every row has a clone size; where given, it reads once, few, many or a size class.

d_gene	v_gene	j_gene	abundance	CDR3nt	CDR3aa
TRBD1	TRBV7-3	TRBJ2-2	.	TGTGCCAGCAGGACAGGGCACACCGGGGAGCTGTTTTTT	CASRTGHTGELFF
TRBD1	TRBV19	TRBJ2-2	.	TGTGCCAGGGGTGCCACTTCACAGGGGAGAAGAAACACCGGGGAGCTGTTTTTT	CARGATSQGRRNTGELFF
TRBD1	TRBV4-1	TRBJ1-2	once	TGCGCCAGCAGCCGCACCACAGGGGATAACTATGGCTACACCTTC	CASSRTTGDNYGYTF
TRBD2	TRBV4-2	TRBJ2-5	.	TGTGCCAGCAGGGCGGGAGGGTACCAAGAGACCCAGTACTTC	CASRAGGYQETQYF
.	TRBV10-1	TRBJ2-7	.	TGCGCCAGCAGTGAGAGATTCGGGGCGGGATTGGGCGAGCAGTACTTC	CASSERFGAGLGEQYF
TRBD1	TRBV29-1	TRBJ2-7	.	TGCAGCGCCGGGACAGGGGCCTACGAGCAGTACTTC	CSAGTGAYEQYF
TRBD2	TRBV19	TRBJ2-1	.	TGTGCCAGTAGTGCTAGCGGACACAATGAGCAGTTCTTC	CASSASGHNEQFF
TRBD1	TRBV30	TRBJ1-2	.	TGTGCCTGGAGTCCGGGACAGGGAGGCTATGGCTACACCTTC	CAWSPGQGGYGYTF
TRBD1	TRBV2	TRBJ1-3	.	TGTGCCAGCAGTGCCCCGGGACAGGGGACTGGAAACACCATATATTTT	CASSAPGQGTGNTIYF
.	TRBV15	TRBJ1-2	.	TGTGCCACCAGCAGACTTGAGGGTGGCTACACCTTC	CATSRLEGGYTF
TRBD2	TRBV5-4	TRBJ2-1	.	TGTGCCAGCAGCTTGAGTAGCGGGGTAACCAATGAGCAGTTCTTC	CASSLSSGVTNEQFF
.	TRBV7-6	TRBJ2-4	.	TGTGCCAGCAGCCCAGGGAAGACTGTGGACATTCAGTACTTC	CASSPGKTVDIQYF
TRBD1	TRBV29-1	TRBJ1-2	.	TGCAGCGTCCATGGACAGGGGGGGGGCTACACCTTC	CSVHGQGGGYTF
TRBD2	TRBV7-9	TRBJ2-2	.	TGTGCCAGCAGCCAGACTAGCGGGAGAAGCACCGGGGAGCTGTTTTTT	CASSQTSGRSTGELFF
.	TRBV7-7	TRBJ2-7	once	TGTGCCAGCAGCTTGGCGGTATCCTACGAGCAGTACTTC	CASSLAVSYEQYF
TRBD2	TRBV29-1	TRBJ2-1	.	TGCAGCGTCATCGGGGTCCTAGCGGGCAAGCAGTTCTTC	CSVIGVLAGKQFF
.	TRBV28	TRBJ1-3	.	TGTGCCAGCGGCGACAACTCTGGAAACACCATATATTTT	CASGDNSGNTIYF
TRBD2	TRBV5-6	TRBJ2-7	.	TGTGCCAGCAGCTTGTCGACTAGCGGGACTCGGTACGAGCAGTACTTC	CASSLSTSGTRYEQYF
.	TRBV5-4	TRBJ2-1	.	TGTGCCAGCAGCTTGGCCCAACCGCGGTATACTAATGAGCAGTTCTTC	CASSLAQPRYTNEQFF
TRBD2	TRBV25-1	TRBJ2-1	.	TGTGCCAGCCTTGGGACTAGCGGGACGAAAGTTATGCACAATGAGCAGTTCTTC	CASLGTSGTKVMHNEQFF
TRBD1	TRBV5-1	TRBJ1-6	.	TGCGCCAGCAGCTCGACAGGGAGCTCCTATAATTCACCCCTCCACTTT	CASSSTGSSYNSPLHF
.	TRBV19	TRBJ2-5	.	TGTGCCAGTAGTATGGGTAGCGCGGGAACCCAGTACTTC	CASSMGSAGTQYF
.	TRBV7-6	TRBJ2-1	.	TGTGCCAGCAGCTCCCGGTACAATGAGCAGTTCTTC	CASSSRYNEQFF
.	TRBV5-1	TRBJ1-4	.	TGCGCCAGCAGCATGACCCGGGGGGATGAAAAACTGTTTTTT	CASSMTRGDEKLFF
.	TRBV25-1	TRBJ2-7	.	TGTGCCAGCAGTGAGGGACATAACTCCTACGAGCAGTACTTC	CASSEGHNSYEQYF
TRBD2	TRBV30	TRBJ2-7	.	TGTGCCTGGAGTCTATTTCGACCTAGCGGGAGAGCATCGGGCGAGCAGTACTTC	CAWSLFRPSGRASGEQYF
TRBD1	TRBV4-1	TRBJ2-7	.	TGCGCCAGCAGACCCTTAGGTAGGGGGCTGTACGAGCAGTACTTC	CASRPLGRGLYEQYF
TRBD2	TRBV10-2	TRBJ2-2	.	TGCGCCACCAGTCCTACTAGCGGGAACGGGGAGCTGTTTTTT	CATSPTSGNGELFF
.	TRBV18	TRBJ1-5	.	TGTGCCAGCTCACCAAGCGCCGATCAGCCCCAGCATTTT	CASSPSADQPQHF
TRBD2	TRBV7-9	TRBJ2-3	.	TGTGCCAGCAGCCCGCGGGAGGGCCCTTCAGATACGCAGTATTTT	CASSPREGPSDTQYF
TRBD1	TRBV6-5	TRBJ1-2	.	TGTGCCAGCAGTGACCCGCTACAGGGGAATGGCTACACCTTC	CASSDPLQGNGYTF
.	TRBV19	TRBJ1-2	.	TGTGCCAGTAGTCGAAATCCAAACCCTAAAGTCTATGGCTACACCTTC	CASSRNPNPKVYGYTF